This T cell receptor beta chain is drawn from a study of blood T cell repertoires in COVID-19 (dated by TCRdb to 2018 to 2020). As for the study more broadly: Samples from collaborators originated in the United States, Italy and Spain and spanned both the acute and convalescent phases of COVID-19. The prospective study material was composed of cDNA or gDNA derived from T cells, B-cell-depleted T cells, or PBMCs. Subjects who had been exposed to COVID-19, were actively infected with it, or had recovered from it provided the deeply sampled blood TCRbeta repertoires that made up the dataset. The repertoires were released in a freely available public database intended as a resource for research on the immune response to SARS-CoV-2. Samples came from the ongoing ImmuneRACE study (first 160 participants) plus 1,254 subjects from 6 global collaborators. Sample metadata almost always included a de-identified subject ID, COVID-19 status, age in years and sex. HLA class I and class II types, where available, came from metadata supplied by the sample provider rather than from assay-based typing. Study-level results and caveats: Clinical and demographic metadata were provided uncurated, with the amount varying by source and participant.

In the prospective study, participants were roughly 18 to 100 years old, resided in fewer than 25 geographic areas of the United States, and were enrolled through a virtual design. In the prospective study, cohorts were assigned on the basis of participant-reported clinical history obtained from a screening survey and a study questionnaire. Recovered participants in ImmuneRACE Cohort 3 were defined by two consecutive negative NP/OP PCR tests, clearance by a healthcare professional, or resolution of symptoms. Mobile phlebotomists in the prospective study collected whole blood, serum and a nasopharyngeal or oropharyngeal swab from every participant. Prospective study participants could optionally give additional blood draws and questionnaires over an approximately two-month period. Blood samples from the prospective study were shipped frozen or at room temperature prior to DNA extraction. The immunoSEQ Assay, a bias-controlled multiplex PCR, was used to amplify TCRbeta CDR3 regions from genomic DNA. In the paper's pipeline: The number of nucleated cells in each sample was estimated by amplification of reference gene primers within the assay. To quantify the absolute abundance of each unique TCRbeta CDR3 rearrangement, sequence reads were collapsed and filtered. Productive Simpson clonality was computed per sample as the square root of Simpson's diversity index over productive rearrangements. The source is immuneACCESS, and TCRdb retained only in-frame sequences with V and J called. Part of the clones is not carried over; for the studies checked, unresolved V genes explain less than half of this, and the remainder is unexplained. V, J and clone size derive from that table, while D and trimming were established from the DNA sequence. Counted in this sample were 250,000 or so clones; around 88% of them appeared once. Together, the top ten hold roughly 2% of the sample.

With regard to this clone: The antigen it recognizes is unknown. No much larger clonotype is one base removed from it; base qualities were not supplied.

The CDR3 holds 15 amino acids from the cysteine to the phenylalanine. Of all the DNA, just the CDR3 is kept, 45 bases in frame from base 1. V sheds 1 base and J sheds 4 bases, leaving 13 bases between their ends. Sequences SGHNT (CDR1) and YENEEA (CDR2) are obtained from the germline V gene. The source of this sequence is a woman aged 50 to 60 who had recovered from COVID-19. Sequenced material: PBMCs or T cells enriched from blood (not recorded which). The V and J genes are TRBV11-3 and TRBJ1-1, with TRBD1 perhaps the D gene, on 5 matching bases. The nucleotide sequence is given as TGTGCCAGCAGCTTAGTTTGGGGCTACGTCACTGAAGCTTTCTTT. It translates to CASSLVWGYVTEAFF.